The 32 T cell receptor beta chains in this list originate from one sample, sequenced in a study of blood T cell repertoires in COVID-19. Clones were sequenced by immunoSEQ multiplex PCR, and TCRdb holds only the in-frame ones, with some missing. Here the sample spans about 370,000 clones, 70% to 90% being singletons. The sample consisted of peripheral blood. These receptors originate from a woman aged 25-40 years with COVID-19, enrolled during active disease.

V gene TRBV10-3 combines with J gene TRBJ1-6; the D is unclear. Germline CDR1 is ENHRY and CDR2 is SYGVKD. The CDR3 has 13 amino acids. The V and J ends lost 8 bases and 0 bases respectively, with 5 bases between them. The CDR3 is CAIGSSYNSPLHF. The CDR3 DNA reads as TGTGCCATCGGGAGCTCCTATAATTCACCCCTCCACTTT.

The chain links TRBV27 to TRBJ2-7; TRBD2 is a possible D gene (5 bases). The CDR3 runs to 13 residues. The germline gives CDR1 MNHEY, CDR2 SMNVEV (reference sequence). V dropped 5 bases and J dropped 3 bases, with 11 bases sitting between them. DNA for the CDR3: TGTGCCAGCAGTCCGAATCGGGGCTACGAGCAGTACTTC. Its protein product is CASSPNRGYEQYF.

This clone was picked up a small number of times. The CDR3 reads CAISESTSGFTGELFF. The DNA of the CDR3 is TGTGCCATCAGTGAGTCGACTAGCGGCTTCACCGGGGAGCTGTTTTTT. This chain uses TRBV10-3 with TRBJ2-2; 9 bases agree with TRBD2. The junction had 3 bases not matched to a gene; V was cut back by 0 bases and J by 4 bases. This CDR3 spans 16 amino acids. Germline CDR1 ENHRY, CDR2 SYGVKD.

The CDR3 region is CSVSVSYYGYTF. The CDR3 DNA sequence: TGCAGCGTTTCGGTTTCTTACTATGGCTACACCTTC. This chain connects TRBV29-1 to TRBJ1-2; D not certain. The CDR3 covers 12 residues. Germline-derived CDR1 and CDR2 are SQVTM and ANQGSEA. The V gene lost 5 bases and the J gene lost 3 bases, with 10 bases spanning the gap.

The V and J genes are TRBV19 and TRBJ2-5; 7 bases are shared with TRBD1. This CDR3 has 14 amino acids. From germline, CDR1 is LNHDA and CDR2 SQIVND (reference sequence). Germline trimming cut 6 bases from V and 5 bases from J; bases unmatched to any gene: 9. The CDR3 is CASRIDRASETQYF. CDR3 in DNA: TGTGCCAGTAGGATTGACAGGGCGTCGGAGACCCAGTACTTC.

V and J are TRBV27 and TRBJ2-7, with D possibly being TRBD1 (6 bases). Germline V gene lookup returns CDR1 MNHEY and CDR2 SMNVEV (reference sequence). V lost 8 bases, J lost 0 bases, and 11 bases lay in between. This CDR3 has 13 amino acids. The CDR3 region has the DNA TGTGCCAGCCGGCTACAGGGCTCCTACGAGCAGTACTTC. Translated: CASRLQGSYEQYF.

The chain recombines TRBV7-8 with TRBJ2-2; 10 nucleotides line up with TRBD2. V lost 3 bases to trimming and J lost 5 bases; unmatched junction nucleotides: 9. The CDR3 contains 17 residues. Germline V CDR1 and CDR2: SGHVS, FQNEAQ. The CDR3 loop reads CASSFLLAGRETGELFF. CDR3 bases: TGTGCCAGCAGCTTCCTACTAGCGGGACGGGAAACCGGGGAGCTGTTTTTT. Full variable domain (rest looked up from reference TRBV7-8 and TRBJ2-2): GAGVSQSPRYKVAKRGQDVALRCDPISGHVSLFWYQQALGQGPEFLTYFQNEAQLDKSGLPSDRFFAERPEGSVSTLKIQRTQQEDSAVYLCASSFLLAGRETGELFFGEGSRLTVL.

The chain uses TRBV29-1 and TRBJ1-2; 7 bases fit TRBD1. The J segment lost 2 bases and the V segment lost 3 bases, leaving 9 bases of the junction unmatched. The V gene's germline CDR1 is SQVTM and CDR2 ANQGSEA. The CDR3 consists of 15 residues. The CDR3 DNA reads as TGCAGCGTTGAGGGGGTGACAGGGTTGAACTATGGCTACACCTTC. Encoded protein: CSVEGVTGLNYGYTF.

The rearrangement uses TRBV6-2 or TRBV6-3 and TRBJ1-3; tentatively, D is TRBD1 (6 bases). V lost 6 bases to trimming and J lost 0 bases, with 12 bases between them. This CDR3 is built from 15 residues. Looked up from germline, CDR1 is MNHEY and CDR2 is SVGEGT. As DNA, the CDR3 is TGTGCCAGCAGCCGACAGGAGAGCTCTGGAAACACCATATATTTT. Translation gives CASSRQESSGNTIYF.

The genes are TRBV6-5 and TRBJ1-1; TRBD1 might be the D (6 bases). CDR1 MNHEY and CDR2 SVGAGI come from the germline V gene. The CDR3 contains 14 residues. V dropped 3 bases and J dropped 4 bases, with 12 bases sitting between them. The CDR3 spells CASSYRGAGTEAFF. CDR3 DNA sequence: TGTGCCAGCAGTTATCGGGGGGCAGGCACTGAAGCTTTCTTT.

This clone was seen a few times. The chain is built from TRBV7-9 and TRBJ1-6; D uncertain. Germline CDR1 reads SEHNR; CDR2 reads FQNEAQ (reference sequence). V dropped 1 base and J dropped 7 bases, with 5 bases sitting between them. The CDR3 is 13 residues long. The CDR3 sequence is CASSLDMNSPLHF. CDR3 coding DNA: TGTGCCAGCAGCTTAGACATGAATTCACCCCTCCACTTT.

V and J are TRBV5-6 and TRBJ2-2; a possible D gene is TRBD1 (6 bases). V was shortened by 2 bases and J by 5 bases, with 16 bases between the two germline ends. Germline V CDR1 and CDR2: SGHDT, YYEEEE. The CDR3 spans 16 residues. The CDR3 loop reads CASSLLRGRGTGELFF. Written as DNA, the CDR3 is TGTGCCAGCAGCTTACTCAGGGGTAGGGGGACCGGGGAGCTGTTTTTT.

CDR3 nucleotides: TGTGCCAGTAGTACGACAGGGATACTGATGAACACTGAAGCTTTCTTT. Protein sequence: CASSTTGILMNTEAFF. The gene calls are TRBV19 and TRBJ1-1, with 7 positions matching TRBD1. The V segment lost 4 bases and the J segment 0 bases; nucleotides outside the gene matches: 8. This CDR3 contains 16 residues. CDR1 is LNHDA, CDR2 SQIVND, per germline (reference sequence).

V is TRBV10-3 and J is TRBJ1-1; TRBD1 aligns across 9 bases. From germline, CDR1 is ENHRY and CDR2 SYGVKD. The V gene end was trimmed by 7 bases and the J gene end by 0 bases; junction bases not matched to a gene: 3. The CDR3 spans 14 residues. The CDR3 region has the DNA TGTGCCATCAAATGGGACAGGGTGAACACTGAAGCTTTCTTT. This sequence encodes CAIKWDRVNTEAFF.

The CDR3 DNA reads as TGTGCCAGCAGTTACGCTATGGGAGCGGCGGAGACCCAGTACTTC. Its protein product is CASSYAMGAAETQYF. The V call is TRBV6-2 or TRBV6-3, the J call TRBJ2-5, with D possibly TRBD2 on 5 matching bases. The germline CDR1 and CDR2 sequences are MNHEY and SVGEGT. CDR3 length: 15 residues. With 2 bases removed from V and 5 bases from J, the gap between germline ends came to 15 bases.

The J gene is TRBJ1-2, the V gene TRBV6-5; 8 nucleotides line up with TRBD1. Germline loops: CDR1 MNHEY, CDR2 SVGAGI. This CDR3 spans 16 amino acids. Losses at the gene ends were 0 bases for V and 4 bases for J; bases not matched to a gene: 7. CDR3 loop: CASSYSSAGGGYGYTF. The CDR3 DNA is TGTGCCAGCAGTTACTCGTCGGCAGGGGGCGGCTATGGCTACACCTTC.

The chain recombines TRBV19 with TRBJ2-5, with TRBD1 matching 11 bases. J was trimmed by 3 bases and V by 4 bases; bases with no gene match: 7. Germline V gene sequence: CDR1 LNHDA, CDR2 SQIVND (reference sequence). This CDR3 region has 16 residues. CDR3 DNA: TGTGCCAGTAGTAACCTCCGGGACAGGGGGGAAGAGACCCAGTACTTC. Protein: CASSNLRDRGEETQYF.

V usage is TRBV6-4 and J usage is TRBJ1-1; 8 nucleotides line up with TRBD1. V was clipped by 6 bases and J by 7 bases; unmatched bases: 4. The CDR3 has 12 amino acids. The germline V gene encodes CDR1 MRHNA and CDR2 SNTAGT. As DNA, the CDR3 is TGTGCCAGCAGGGGAGACAGGGGTGAAGCTTTCTTT. Residues: CASRGDRGEAFF.

J is TRBJ2-3 and V is TRBV30; no clear D. CDR1 and CDR2 from the germline V gene are GTSNPN and SVGIG (reference sequence). The CDR3 length is 12 residues. Trimming took off 5 bases at V and 3 bases at J, with 9 bases between the two ends. CDR3 loop: CAWDDLTDTQYF. The CDR3 DNA follows: TGTGCCTGGGACGACTTAACAGATACGCAGTATTTT.

This sequence joins TRBV28 and TRBJ2-1; TRBD2 is a possible D gene (6 bases). Trimming left V 6 bases short and J 0 bases short, with 6 bases between. This CDR3 is 13 amino acids long. The germline V gene encodes CDR1 MDHEN and CDR2 SYDVKM. Here the CDR3 reads CASRGGSYNEQFF. CDR3 nucleotides: TGTGCCAGCAGGGGGGGCTCCTACAATGAGCAGTTCTTC.

Written as DNA, the CDR3 is TGCGCCAGCAGTCAATCGGTAGGGGATTCTCGGGAGCAGTACTTC. Amino acids: CASSQSVGDSREQYF. V gene TRBV23-1 combines with J gene TRBJ2-7, with D perhaps matching TRBD1 (5 bases). TRBV23-1 is given ORF status, its function remaining uncertain. The germline V and J ends were trimmed by 0 bases and 7 bases, with 16 bases remaining between them. The CDR3 totals 15 residues.

The count of this clone is one. The CDR3 nucleotides are TGTGCCAGCAGCCAAGCTTTAGCGGGAGCGGGCACAGATACGCAGTATTTT. It is translated as CASSQALAGAGTDTQYF. This chain uses TRBV3-1 (or the pseudogene TRBV3-2) with TRBJ2-3; 9 nucleotides line up with TRBD2. V shed 1 base and J 1 base; nucleotides not matched to a gene: 6. The length of the CDR3 is 17 residues. Per germline, CDR1 LGHDT and CDR2 YNNKEL (reference sequence).

The CDR3 reads CASSSTSAEQFF. The CDR3 nucleotides read TGTGCCAGCAGCTCGACTAGCGCTGAGCAGTTCTTC. The chain couples TRBV13 to TRBJ2-1, with TRBD2 matching over 8 bases. CDR3 size: 12 residues. Germline V CDR1 and CDR2: PRHDT, FYEKMQ (reference sequence). With V trimmed by 4 bases and J by 9 bases, 2 bases remained unmatched.

This chain uses TRBV30 with TRBJ2-5; 11 bases fit TRBD2. With V trimmed by 0 bases and J by 2 bases, 14 bases remained unmatched. The CDR3 totals 19 residues. Germline V gene sequence: CDR1 GTSNPN, CDR2 SVGIG (reference sequence). The CDR3 is CAWSVRLAGRGVGQETQYF. The CDR3 DNA follows: TGTGCCTGGAGTGTACGACTAGCGGGAAGAGGAGTAGGGCAAGAGACCCAGTACTTC.

This chain connects TRBV9 to TRBJ1-2; D might be TRBD1 (6 bases). CDR3 size: 14 residues. The V gene's germline CDR1 is SGDLS and CDR2 YYNGEE. The V and J ends lost 3 bases and 4 bases respectively, with 13 bases between them. CDR3 DNA sequence: TGTGCCAGCAGCGGGCCACAGGGAACCTATGGCTACACCTTC. Amino acids: CASSGPQGTYGYTF.

This clone appeared once. J is TRBJ2-1 and V is TRBV9; 11 bases fit TRBD2. Germline CDR1 is SGDLS and CDR2 is YYNGEE. V gave up 0 bases and J gave up 7 bases; unmatched junction bases: 9. CDR3 length: 17 residues. The CDR3 sequence: CASSVEVAGGPGNEQFF. DNA of the CDR3: TGTGCCAGCAGCGTAGAGGTAGCGGGAGGGCCAGGGAATGAGCAGTTCTTC.

The rearrangement uses TRBV18 and TRBJ2-2; no reliable D call. Germline V gene sequence: CDR1 KGHSH, CDR2 LQKENI. This CDR3 region has 16 residues. The V gene lost 1 base and the J gene lost 1 base, with 10 bases spanning the gap. Here the CDR3 DNA reads TGTGCCAGCTCACCACGACGGCGGATGAACACCGGGGAGCTGTTTTTT. This translates into CASSPRRRMNTGELFF.

The chain has TRBV11-2 and TRBJ2-3, with D maybe TRBD2 (6 bases). Germline lookup yields CDR1 SGHAT and CDR2 FQNNGV. The length of the CDR3 is 13 residues. Trimming removed 5 bases from V and 6 bases from J, with 12 bases in between. The CDR3 nucleotides are TGTGCCAGCAGCCCAAGCGGGCCCGATACGCAGTATTTT. Amino acids: CASSPSGPDTQYF.

The rearrangement links TRBV27 to TRBJ2-2; 8 bases map to TRBD1. V shed 6 bases and J 0 bases; nucleotides not matched to a gene: 3. Per germline, CDR1 MNHEY and CDR2 SMNVEV (reference sequence). This CDR3 has 15 residues. The CDR3 sequence is CASRPGQANTGELFF. CDR3 bases: TGTGCCAGCAGACCGGGACAGGCGAACACCGGGGAGCTGTTTTTT.

V and J are TRBV7-2 and TRBJ2-5; 8 nucleotides line up with TRBD2. The CDR3 spans 17 residues. The germline CDR1 and CDR2 sequences are SGHTA and FQGNSA. V trimming: 1 base; J trimming: 4 bases; junction bases outside the gene matches: 11. The CDR3 reads CASSLGRQGLAPETQYF. The DNA of the CDR3 is TGTGCCAGCAGCTTAGGCCGACAAGGACTAGCCCCAGAGACCCAGTACTTC.

This clone has more than one count but fewer than ten. The V and J genes are TRBV5-6 and TRBJ2-7, with 14 positions matching TRBD2. The CDR3 runs to 15 residues. Germline CDR1 and CDR2: SGHDT and YYEEEE. J was trimmed by 1 base and V by 4 bases; bases with no gene match: 1. This chain's CDR3 is CASSRLAGGSYEQYV. In nucleotides, the CDR3 is TGTGCCAGCAGCAGACTAGCGGGAGGGTCCTACGAGCAGTACGTC.

V usage is TRBV18 and J usage is TRBJ1-4; TRBD1 agrees at 7 bases. The CDR3 covers 16 residues. V lost 1 base and J lost 6; bases outside the gene matches: 8. Per the germline V gene, CDR1 is KGHSH and CDR2 is LQKENI. The CDR3, as DNA: TGTGCCAGCTCACCACGTTCGAACAGGGGCTATGAAAAACTGTTTTTT. Its protein is CASSPRSNRGYEKLFF.